Included here is one T cell receptor beta chain sequence, with context. Between the trimmed V and J ends, which lost 5 bases and 0 bases, there was a span of 14 bases. Germline assignment: CDR1 SGHNT and CDR2 YENEEA. The CDR3 consists of 16 residues. This entry is derived from a study of blood T cell repertoires in COVID-19. TCRdb keeps only in-frame clones here, not all; method: immunoSEQ multiplex PCR. The data contain roughly 250,000 clones, roughly 80% of them singletons. The chain uses TRBV11-3 and TRBJ1-3, with D maybe TRBD1 (5 bases). Sequencing input: peripheral blood. This sequence originates from a middle-aged woman with active or convalescent COVID-19. In nucleotides, the CDR3 is TGTGCCAGCAGCCTGGGGCCAGGCAACTCTGGAAACACCATATATTTT. It codes for CASSLGPGNSGNTIYF.